This T cell receptor (beta chain) was observed in a study of shared clonotypes between healthy human individuals. Study overall: Donors consisted of two women and a few men between 18 and 49.

Naive CD8 cells comprised CD45RO-negative, CCR7-positively selected cells, excluding terminally differentiated effector memory CD45RA+ cells. Trimming took 4 bases from V and 5 from J; bases not matched to a gene: 5. Germline assignment: CDR1 SGHVS and CDR2 FNYEAQ. This CDR3 contains 15 residues. Every subset had its genomic DNA shared out evenly among several immunoSEQ plates. The assay was immunoSEQ multiplex PCR, and TCRdb's table has in-frame clones only and misses some. The repertoire holds just over 2,000,000 clones, with approximately 94% as singletons. This TCR was recovered from a man younger than 35 in good health. The sample was naive CD8+ T cells sorted from blood. The chain employs TRBV7-6 and TRBJ2-2, with 9 bases aligning to TRBD1. The CDR3 region is CASSWDRDWTGELFF. The DNA of the CDR3 is TGTGCCAGCAGCTGGGACAGGGATTGGACCGGGGAGCTGTTTTTT.